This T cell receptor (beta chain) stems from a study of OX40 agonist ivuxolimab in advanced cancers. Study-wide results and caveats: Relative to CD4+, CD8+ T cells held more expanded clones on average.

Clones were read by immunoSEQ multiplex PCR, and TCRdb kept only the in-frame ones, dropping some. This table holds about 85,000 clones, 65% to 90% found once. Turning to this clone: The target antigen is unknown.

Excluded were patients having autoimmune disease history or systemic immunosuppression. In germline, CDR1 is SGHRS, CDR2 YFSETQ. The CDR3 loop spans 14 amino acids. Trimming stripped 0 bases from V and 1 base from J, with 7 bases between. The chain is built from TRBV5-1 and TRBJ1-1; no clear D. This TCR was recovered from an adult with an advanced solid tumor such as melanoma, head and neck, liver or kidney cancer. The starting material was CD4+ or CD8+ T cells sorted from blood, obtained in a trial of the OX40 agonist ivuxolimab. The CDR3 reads CASSLVQSNTEAFF. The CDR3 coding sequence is TGCGCCAGCAGCTTGGTCCAATCGAACACTGAAGCTTTCTTT.